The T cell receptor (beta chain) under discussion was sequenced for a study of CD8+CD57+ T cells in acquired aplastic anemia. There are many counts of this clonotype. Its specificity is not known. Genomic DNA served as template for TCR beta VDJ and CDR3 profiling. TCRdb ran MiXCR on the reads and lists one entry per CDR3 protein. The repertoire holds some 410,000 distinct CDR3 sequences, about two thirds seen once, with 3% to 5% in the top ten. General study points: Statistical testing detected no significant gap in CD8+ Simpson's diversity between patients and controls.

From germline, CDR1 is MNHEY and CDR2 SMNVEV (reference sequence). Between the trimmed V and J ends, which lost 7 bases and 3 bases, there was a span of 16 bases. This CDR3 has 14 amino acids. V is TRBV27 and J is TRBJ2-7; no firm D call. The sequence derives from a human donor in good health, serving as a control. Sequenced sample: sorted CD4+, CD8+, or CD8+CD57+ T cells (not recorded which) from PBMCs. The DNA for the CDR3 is TGTGCCAGCACCCCCGACGACACCAGCTACGAGCAGTACTTC. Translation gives CASTPDDTSYEQYF.